The rows below give T cell receptor beta chains drawn from one sample of a study of vaccination effects on CD4 cells after COVID-19. These receptors' antigens are unknown. Sequenced by immunoSEQ multiplex PCR; TCRdb stores in-frame clones only, minus some. The data contain just under 75,000 clones, about 73% of them singletons. The sample was CD4+ T cells from PBMCs cultured without peptide, taken after COVID-19 vaccination. The source is a human donor who received a COVID-19 vaccine. Each CDR3 is given with its conserved first and last residue. The D gene is left open where the match is weak. Clone size is shown for a subset of rows, as once, few, many or a class of expanded clone.

V: TRBV11-2
size: once
D: NA
length: 12
J: TRBJ1-6
CDR3: CASSLVNSPLHF
DNA: TGTGCCAGCAGCTTAGTTAATTCACCCCTCCACTTT

V: TRBV28
size: NA
D: NA
length: 14
J: TRBJ1-3
CDR3: CASSLFGDGNTIYF
DNA: TGTGCCAGCAGTTTGTTCGGGGATGGAAACACCATATATTTT

V: TRBV7-2
size: NA
D: TRBD2
length: 16
J: TRBJ2-1
CDR3: CASEPMGRGAYNEQFF
DNA: TGTGCCAGCGAGCCGATGGGGCGGGGGGCCTACAATGAGCAGTTCTTC

V: TRBV6-2/TRBV6-3
size: NA
D: NA
length: 14
J: TRBJ2-5
CDR3: CASSYRAYQETQYF
DNA: TGTGCCAGCAGTTACAGGGCGTACCAAGAGACCCAGTACTTC

V: TRBV7-3
size: few
D: TRBD1
length: 13
J: TRBJ1-1
CDR3: CASRGQGATEAFF
DNA: TGTGCCAGCAGGGGACAGGGGGCGACTGAAGCTTTCTTT

V: TRBV5-4
size: few
D: NA
length: 16
J: TRBJ1-2
CDR3: CASSSTEGGVGYGYTF
DNA: TGTGCCAGCAGCTCCACAGAGGGGGGGGTTGGCTATGGCTACACCTTC

V: TRBV7-2
size: few
D: NA
length: 16
J: TRBJ1-5
CDR3: CASSLARGSGNQPQHF
DNA: TGTGCCAGCAGCTTAGCCAGGGGCTCCGGCAATCAGCCCCAGCATTTT

V: TRBV5-4
size: NA
D: TRBD1
length: 12
J: TRBJ1-5
CDR3: CPTGYSNQPQHF
DNA: TGCCCGACAGGGTATAGCAATCAGCCCCAGCATTTT

V: TRBV10-3
size: NA
D: TRBD1
length: 13
J: TRBJ1-1
CDR3: CAISESKDREAFF
DNA: TGTGCCATCAGTGAGTCGAAGGACAGGGAAGCTTTCTTT

V: TRBV29-1
size: NA
D: TRBD1
length: 14
J: TRBJ1-2
CDR3: CSVPLVSGGYGYTF
DNA: TGCAGCGTCCCCTTGGTTTCAGGGGGCTATGGCTACACCTTC

V: TRBV28
size: NA
D: NA
length: 13
J: TRBJ2-2
CDR3: CASRAYRLGELFF
DNA: TGTGCCAGCAGGGCATACCGACTCGGGGAGCTGTTTTTT

V: TRBV28
size: once
D: NA
length: 11
J: TRBJ1-1
CDR3: CASSLWEKAFF
DNA: TGTGCCAGCAGTTTGTGGGAAAAAGCTTTCTTT

V: TRBV11-2
size: few
D: NA
length: 15
J: TRBJ2-1
CDR3: CASSLQGSSYNEQFF
DNA: TGTGCCAGCAGCTTACAGGGGAGCTCCTACAATGAGCAGTTCTTC

V: TRBV29-1
size: NA
D: NA
length: 11
J: TRBJ1-2
CDR3: CSANRDDGYTF
DNA: TGCAGCGCCAACCGGGACGATGGCTACACCTTC

V: TRBV5-1
size: NA
D: NA
length: 15
J: TRBJ2-3
CDR3: CASSSRPQGPDTQYF
DNA: TGCGCCAGCAGCTCGCGGCCGCAGGGTCCAGATACGCAGTATTTT

V: TRBV19
size: NA
D: TRBD1
length: 13
J: TRBJ1-6
CDR3: CASSTGNNSPLHF
DNA: TGTGCCAGCTCGACAGGGAATAATTCACCCCTCCACTTT

V: TRBV2
size: NA
D: NA
length: 13
J: TRBJ1-1
CDR3: CASIVSMNTEAFF
DNA: TGTGCCAGCATCGTATCAATGAACACTGAAGCTTTCTTT

V: TRBV19
size: NA
D: NA
length: 15
J: TRBJ2-1
CDR3: CASSRTGSSYNEQFF
DNA: TGTGCCAGTAGTAGAACAGGAAGCTCCTACAATGAGCAGTTCTTC

V: TRBV7-2
size: NA
D: NA
length: 14
J: TRBJ1-3
CDR3: CASTEGQSGNTIYF
DNA: TGTGCCAGCACCGAGGGACAATCCGGAAACACCATATATTTT